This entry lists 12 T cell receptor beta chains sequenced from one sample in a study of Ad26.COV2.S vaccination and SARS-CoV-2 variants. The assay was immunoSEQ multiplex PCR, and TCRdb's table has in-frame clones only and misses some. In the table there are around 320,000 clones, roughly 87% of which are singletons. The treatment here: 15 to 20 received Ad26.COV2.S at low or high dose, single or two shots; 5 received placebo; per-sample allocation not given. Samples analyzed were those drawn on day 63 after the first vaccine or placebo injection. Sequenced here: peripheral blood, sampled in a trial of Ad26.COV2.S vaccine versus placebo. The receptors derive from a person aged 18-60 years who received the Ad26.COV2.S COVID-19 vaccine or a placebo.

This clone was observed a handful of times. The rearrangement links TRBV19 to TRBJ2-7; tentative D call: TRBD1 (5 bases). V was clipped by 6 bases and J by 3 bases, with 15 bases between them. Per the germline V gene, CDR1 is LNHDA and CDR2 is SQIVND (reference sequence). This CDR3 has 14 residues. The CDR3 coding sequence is TGTGCCAGTAGCAAAGACAGCTTAGACTACGAGCAGTACTTC. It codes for CASSKDSLDYEQYF.

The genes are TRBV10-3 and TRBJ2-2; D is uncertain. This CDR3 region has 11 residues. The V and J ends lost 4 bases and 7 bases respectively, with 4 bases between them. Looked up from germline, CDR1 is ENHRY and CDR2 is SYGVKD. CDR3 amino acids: CAISVFGELFF. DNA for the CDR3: TGTGCCATCAGTGTGTTCGGGGAGCTGTTTTTT.

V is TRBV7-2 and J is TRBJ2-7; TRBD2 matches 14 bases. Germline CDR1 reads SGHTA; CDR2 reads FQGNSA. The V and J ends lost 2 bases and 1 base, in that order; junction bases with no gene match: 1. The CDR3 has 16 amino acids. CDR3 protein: CASSLRTSGGSYEQYF. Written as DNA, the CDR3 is TGTGCCAGCAGCTTAAGGACTAGCGGGGGGTCCTACGAGCAGTACTTC.

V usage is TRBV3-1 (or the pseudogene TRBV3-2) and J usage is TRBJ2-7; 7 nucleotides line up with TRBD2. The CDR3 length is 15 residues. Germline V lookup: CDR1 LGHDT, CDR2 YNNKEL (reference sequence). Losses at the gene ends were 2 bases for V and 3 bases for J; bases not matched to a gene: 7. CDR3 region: CASSQRGGGGYEQYF. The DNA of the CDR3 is TGTGCCAGCAGCCAAAGAGGAGGCGGGGGCTACGAGCAGTACTTC.

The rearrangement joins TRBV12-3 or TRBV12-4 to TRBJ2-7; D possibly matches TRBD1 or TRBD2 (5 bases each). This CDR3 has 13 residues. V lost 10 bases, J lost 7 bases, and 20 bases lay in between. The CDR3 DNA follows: TGTGCCACCCGGAGCCGGGACCTCGGGGAGCAGTACTTC. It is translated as CATRSRDLGEQYF.

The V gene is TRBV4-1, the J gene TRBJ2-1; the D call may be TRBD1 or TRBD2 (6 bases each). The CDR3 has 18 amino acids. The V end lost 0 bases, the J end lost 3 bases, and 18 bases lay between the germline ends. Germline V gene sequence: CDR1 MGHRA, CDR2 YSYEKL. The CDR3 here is CASSQEITGAPFYNEQFF. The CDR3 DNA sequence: TGCGCCAGCAGCCAAGAAATCACGGGGGCACCTTTCTACAATGAGCAGTTCTTC.

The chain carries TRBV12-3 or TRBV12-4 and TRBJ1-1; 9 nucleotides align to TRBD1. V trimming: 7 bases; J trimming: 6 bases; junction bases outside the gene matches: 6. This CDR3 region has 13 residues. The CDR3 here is CASTLTGGPEAFF. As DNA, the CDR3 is TGTGCCAGCACCTTGACAGGGGGGCCTGAAGCTTTCTTT.

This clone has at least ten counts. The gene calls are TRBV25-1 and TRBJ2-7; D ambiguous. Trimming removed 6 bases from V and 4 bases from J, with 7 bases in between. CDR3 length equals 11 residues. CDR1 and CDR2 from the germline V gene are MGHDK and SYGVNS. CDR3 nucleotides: TGTGCCAGCAGCACTATTTACGAGCAGTACTTC. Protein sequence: CASSTIYEQYF.

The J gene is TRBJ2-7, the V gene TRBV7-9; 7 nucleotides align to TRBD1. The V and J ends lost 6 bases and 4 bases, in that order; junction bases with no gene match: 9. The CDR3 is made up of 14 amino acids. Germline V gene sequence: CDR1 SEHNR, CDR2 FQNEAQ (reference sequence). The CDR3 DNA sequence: TGTGCCAGCAGATCCGACAGGGCCCGGTACGAGCAGTACTTC. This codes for CASRSDRARYEQYF.

CDR3 protein: CASSELSYSNQPQHF. The DNA of the CDR3 is TGTGCCAGCAGTGAGTTGAGCTATAGCAATCAGCCCCAGCATTTT. The chain couples TRBV6-1 to TRBJ1-5; D is ambiguous. V lost 3 bases and J 0 bases, leaving 9 bases between the germline ends. The CDR3 sequence is 15 residues long. CDR1 is MNHNS, CDR2 SASEGT, per germline.

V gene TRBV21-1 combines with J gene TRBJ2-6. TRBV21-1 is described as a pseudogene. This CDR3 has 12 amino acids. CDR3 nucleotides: TGTGCCAGGGTGACTGGGGCCAACGTCCTGACTTTC. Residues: CARVTGANVLTF.

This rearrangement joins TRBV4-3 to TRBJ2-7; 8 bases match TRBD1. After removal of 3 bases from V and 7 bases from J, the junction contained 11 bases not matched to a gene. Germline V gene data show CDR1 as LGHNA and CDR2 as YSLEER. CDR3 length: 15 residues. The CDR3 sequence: CASSHPGQGFSEQYF. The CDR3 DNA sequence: TGCGCCAGCAGCCATCCTGGACAGGGTTTCTCAGAGCAGTACTTC.